The clone carrying this TCR beta chain showed up just once. This sample is drawn from a study of T cell changes during pregnancy in multiple sclerosis. Clones were sequenced by immunoSEQ multiplex PCR, and TCRdb holds only the in-frame ones, with some missing. The sample records tens of thousands of clones, 93% being singletons. Germline CDR1 and CDR2: SGHTA and FQGNSA. The CDR3 totals 18 residues. J gave up 4 bases and V 1 base, and 9 bases lay outside the gene matches. This TCR came from a female donor with multiple sclerosis, enrolled in a pregnancy study. The sample in question was peripheral blood, obtained after pregnancy. The chain recombines TRBV7-2 with TRBJ2-1, with TRBD2 matching over 11 bases. CDR3 loop: CASSLEGFGTSGYNEQFF. The CDR3 DNA reads TGTGCCAGCAGCTTAGAAGGTTTTGGGACTAGCGGTTACAATGAGCAGTTCTTC.